This T cell receptor (beta chain) emerged from a study of T cells after yellow fever vaccination. This clonotype showed up just a few times. One entry per CDR3 protein results from TCRdb running MiXCR on the 5' RACE reads. The sample holds about 340,000 distinct CDR3 sequences; under 15% are singletons and the top ten take about 3%. This TCR was recovered from a man between 18 and 29 years old who received the YFV17D yellow fever vaccine. The sequenced sample was CD4+ T cells sorted from PBMCs, obtained 15 days after the yellow fever booster vaccination.

CDR3: CASSEGPGKRAETQYF. DNA for the CDR3: TGTGCCAGCAGCGAGGGCCCTGGGAAGCGGGCAGAGACCCAGTACTTC. The J gene is TRBJ2-5, the V gene TRBV9; weak D call: TRBD2 (6 bases). V was clipped by 3 bases and J by 4 bases, with 19 bases between them. CDR1 is SGDLS and CDR2 is YYNGEE in the germline V gene. CDR3 length equals 16 residues.